The 21 T cell receptor beta chains listed next were all sequenced from one sample in a study of graft-versus-host responses after intestinal transplantation. Measured with immunoSEQ multiplex PCR; TCRdb has only the in-frame clones, and not every one. The table includes about 94,000 clones, 91% detected once. Antigens of these TCRs are unknown. The sample was unstimulated CD8+ T cells sorted from spleen or lymph node cells, taken before intestinal transplant. These receptors came from a human donor who received an intestinal transplant.

The chain carries TRBV9 and TRBJ1-2; D uncertain. There are 14 residues in the CDR3. CDR1 SGDLS and CDR2 YYNGEE come from the germline V gene. Trimming took off 3 bases at V and 3 bases at J, with 12 bases between the two ends. CDR3 coding DNA: TGTGCCAGCAGCGGGGAGGGATCTGACTATGGCTACACCTTC. The encoded protein is CASSGEGSDYGYTF.

This sequence joins TRBV4-1 and TRBJ2-5; possibly TRBD1 for D (5 bases). The CDR3 contains 17 residues. Germline CDR1 MGHRA, CDR2 YSYEKL. Trimming cost V 0 bases and J 1 base, with 15 bases left between them. This CDR3 reads CASSQDRGRQLQETQYF. The CDR3 coding sequence is TGCGCCAGCAGCCAAGATCGTGGCCGACAGCTCCAAGAGACCCAGTACTTC.

J is TRBJ1-5 and V is TRBV21-1. TRBV21-1 corresponds to a pseudogene. The CDR3 contains 15 residues. The CDR3 region is CASSEDAGRNQPQHF. The CDR3 nucleotides read TGTGCCAGCAGCGAAGACGCCGGGAGGAATCAGCCCCAGCATTTT.

The V and J genes are TRBV7-6 and TRBJ1-2; 7 bases match TRBD1. V dropped 3 bases and J dropped 3; count of bases not matched to a gene: 1. Germline V gene sequence: CDR1 SGHVS, CDR2 FNYEAQ. The CDR3 contains 13 residues. CDR3 nucleotide sequence: TGTGCCAGCAGCTTCACAGGGGACTATGGCTACACCTTC. It codes for CASSFTGDYGYTF.

This chain joins TRBV6-1 and TRBJ2-7; the D gene is possibly TRBD1 (6 bases). Trimming took off 2 bases at V and 4 bases at J, with 12 bases between the two ends. The CDR3 consists of 14 residues. Germline V gene sequence: CDR1 MNHNS, CDR2 SASEGT. The chain's CDR3 is CASSEYGRGYEQYF. The CDR3 coding sequence is TGTGCCAGCAGTGAATATGGCAGGGGATACGAGCAGTACTTC.

V is TRBV9 and J is TRBJ2-7; 7 bases map to TRBD2. CDR3 length equals 13 residues. V trimming: 1 base; J trimming: 7 bases; junction bases outside the gene matches: 5. CDR1 is SGDLS and CDR2 is YYNGEE in the germline V gene. The CDR3 region is CASSVFDGGEQYF. CDR3 DNA: TGTGCCAGCAGCGTATTCGACGGGGGGGAGCAGTACTTC.

The chain recombines TRBV7-9 with TRBJ2-7, with 8 positions matching TRBD1. V was clipped by 5 bases and J by 2 bases; unmatched bases: 8. Germline lookup yields CDR1 SEHNR and CDR2 FQNEAQ (reference sequence). The CDR3 is made up of 15 amino acids. CDR3 amino acids: CASSPAGTGPYEQYF. The CDR3 nucleotides read TGTGCCAGCAGCCCCGCCGGGACAGGCCCCTACGAGCAGTACTTC.

The J gene is TRBJ2-1, the V gene TRBV5-6; tentatively, D is TRBD2 (7 bases). Germline CDR1 SGHDT, CDR2 YYEEEE. Deletions cut 0 bases from V and 8 bases from J, with 15 bases between. This CDR3 is built from 15 residues. Written as DNA, the CDR3 is TGTGCCAGCAGCTTGGGGGTAGGGGGAGGGGATGAGCAGTTCTTC. Its protein is CASSLGVGGGDEQFF.

This clone was picked up one time. The chain has TRBV7-9 and TRBJ2-7; 9 bases are a match to TRBD2. The CDR3 covers 14 residues. V trimming: 5 bases; J trimming: 0 bases; junction bases outside the gene matches: 2. Germline values: CDR1 SEHNR, CDR2 FQNEAQ (reference sequence). CDR3 sequence: CASSPTSGSYEQYF. Written as DNA, the CDR3 is TGTGCCAGCAGCCCGACTAGCGGCTCCTACGAGCAGTACTTC.

The rearrangement joins TRBV4-1 to TRBJ2-2; 12 nucleotides match TRBD2. V shed 3 bases and J 2 bases; nucleotides not matched to a gene: 7. This CDR3 contains 18 residues. Germline V gene data show CDR1 as MGHRA and CDR2 as YSYEKL. The CDR3 DNA sequence: TGCGCCAGCAGCCATTTTTACGGACTAGCGGGAAACACCGGGGAGCTGTTTTTT. Its translation is CASSHFYGLAGNTGELFF.

This chain connects TRBV29-1 to TRBJ2-7; 11 bases align to TRBD1. Per germline, CDR1 SQVTM and CDR2 ANQGSEA. This CDR3 contains 14 residues. V lost 1 base to trimming and J lost 7 bases; unmatched junction nucleotides: 6. The CDR3 loop is CSVEVGQGAREQYF. The CDR3 nucleotides are TGCAGCGTTGAAGTAGGACAGGGGGCAAGAGAGCAGTACTTC.

This chain joins TRBV7-6 and TRBJ2-1; D might be TRBD2 (6 bases). CDR1 and CDR2 (germline): SGHVS, FNYEAQ. The V end lost 4 bases, the J end lost 12 bases, and 22 bases lay between the germline ends. The CDR3 totals 15 residues. The DNA for the CDR3 is TGTGCCAGCAGCTCCGGGACTGCTCTCTTTAGTCGGCAGTTCTTC. It yields the protein CASSSGTALFSRQFF.

The chain has TRBV19 and TRBJ2-2, with D possibly matching TRBD1 (6 bases). Germline CDR1 reads LNHDA; CDR2 reads SQIVND (reference sequence). CDR3 length: 14 amino acids. V lost 5 bases, J lost 4 bases, and 11 bases lay in between. Here the CDR3 DNA reads TGTGCCAGTAGTTCCGCAGGGGCCACCGGGGAGCTGTTTTTT. As protein: CASSSAGATGELFF. Full variable domain (remainder filled in from reference TRBV19 and TRBJ2-2): DGGITQSPKYLFRKEGQNVTLSCEQNLNHDAMYWYRQDPGQGLRLIYYSQIVNDFQKGDIAEGYSVSREKKESFPLTVTSAQKNPTAFYLCASSSAGATGELFFGEGSRLTVL.

V and J are TRBV15 and TRBJ1-1; 7 bases map to TRBD1. This CDR3 contains 16 residues. V shed 4 bases and J 1 base; nucleotides not matched to a gene: 9. Germline CDR1 LNHNV, CDR2 YYDKDF (reference sequence). The CDR3 bases are TGTGCCACCAGCAACCTCAGACAGGGCCCGAACACTGAAGCTTTCTTT. Amino acids: CATSNLRQGPNTEAFF.

This clone was recorded only once. This chain joins TRBV19 and TRBJ2-7, with D possibly matching TRBD2 (6 bases). V was shortened by 6 bases and J by 0 bases, with 12 bases between the two germline ends. This CDR3 region has 14 residues. From germline, CDR1 is LNHDA and CDR2 SQIVND (reference sequence). The CDR3 protein is CASSPGLGSYEQYF. The CDR3, as DNA: TGTGCCAGTAGCCCGGGACTGGGCTCCTACGAGCAGTACTTC.

CDR3 coding DNA: TGTGCCAGCAGTGAATATATGACAGGGGGGGGAAACACTGAAGCTTTCTTT. Residues: CASSEYMTGGGNTEAFF. The chain joins TRBV6-1 to TRBJ1-1; 9 bases map to TRBD1. J was trimmed by 2 bases and V by 2 bases; bases with no gene match: 9. This CDR3 comprises 17 residues. Germline V lookup: CDR1 MNHNS, CDR2 SASEGT.

The CDR3 nucleotides read TGTGCCAGCAGTGAGTCCGGGACAGATAACACCGGGGAGCTGTTTTTT. Protein product: CASSESGTDNTGELFF. The V call is TRBV2, the J call TRBJ2-2, with 7 bases that match TRBD1. V trimming: 3 bases; J trimming: 2 bases; junction bases outside the gene matches: 6. There are 16 residues in the CDR3. Germline V gives CDR1 SNHLY, CDR2 FYNNEI. The full variable domain, its missing parts supplied by reference TRBV2 and TRBJ2-2, is EPEVTQTPSHQVTQMGQEVILRCVPISNHLYFYWYRQILGQKVEFLVSFYNNEISEKSEIFDDQFSVERPDGSNFTLKIRSTKLEDSAMYFCASSESGTDNTGELFFGEGSRLTVL.

The chain combines TRBV27 with TRBJ2-7, with 7 positions matching TRBD1. The germline CDR1 and CDR2 sequences are MNHEY and SMNVEV (reference sequence). The CDR3 has 14 amino acids. V lost 2 bases and J lost 3; bases outside the gene matches: 4. Here the CDR3 reads CASSLQGVGYEQYF. The CDR3 nucleotides are TGTGCCAGCAGTTTACAGGGGGTTGGCTACGAGCAGTACTTC.

A single count supports this clone. The chain carries TRBV19 and TRBJ2-3, with TRBD2 as a possible D gene (6 bases). CDR3 size: 14 residues. The V gene lost 4 bases and the J gene lost 2 bases, with 10 bases spanning the gap. Per germline, CDR1 LNHDA and CDR2 SQIVND (reference sequence). The CDR3 is CASSRRAFTDTQYF. The CDR3 coding sequence is TGTGCCAGTAGTAGGAGGGCCTTCACAGATACGCAGTATTTT.

The chain couples TRBV5-1 to TRBJ2-2; 7 bases agree with TRBD1. Germline-derived CDR1 and CDR2 are SGHRS and YFSETQ. Trimming at V came to 3 bases and at J to 6 bases, leaving 8 bases not matched to a gene. This CDR3 is built from 15 residues. CDR3 protein: CASSSRQGLAGELFF. For the CDR3, the DNA is TGCGCCAGCAGCTCGAGACAGGGTTTGGCCGGGGAGCTGTTTTTT.

V is TRBV21-1 and J is TRBJ2-1; the table calls TRBD2, which could not be checked here. TRBV21-1 has pseudogene status. This CDR3 contains 20 residues. This CDR3 reads CASSKLARRCGAASYNEQFF. CDR3 DNA: TGTGCCAGCAGCAAACTGGCCAGGAGATGCGGGGCAGCCTCCTACAATGAGCAGTTCTTC.